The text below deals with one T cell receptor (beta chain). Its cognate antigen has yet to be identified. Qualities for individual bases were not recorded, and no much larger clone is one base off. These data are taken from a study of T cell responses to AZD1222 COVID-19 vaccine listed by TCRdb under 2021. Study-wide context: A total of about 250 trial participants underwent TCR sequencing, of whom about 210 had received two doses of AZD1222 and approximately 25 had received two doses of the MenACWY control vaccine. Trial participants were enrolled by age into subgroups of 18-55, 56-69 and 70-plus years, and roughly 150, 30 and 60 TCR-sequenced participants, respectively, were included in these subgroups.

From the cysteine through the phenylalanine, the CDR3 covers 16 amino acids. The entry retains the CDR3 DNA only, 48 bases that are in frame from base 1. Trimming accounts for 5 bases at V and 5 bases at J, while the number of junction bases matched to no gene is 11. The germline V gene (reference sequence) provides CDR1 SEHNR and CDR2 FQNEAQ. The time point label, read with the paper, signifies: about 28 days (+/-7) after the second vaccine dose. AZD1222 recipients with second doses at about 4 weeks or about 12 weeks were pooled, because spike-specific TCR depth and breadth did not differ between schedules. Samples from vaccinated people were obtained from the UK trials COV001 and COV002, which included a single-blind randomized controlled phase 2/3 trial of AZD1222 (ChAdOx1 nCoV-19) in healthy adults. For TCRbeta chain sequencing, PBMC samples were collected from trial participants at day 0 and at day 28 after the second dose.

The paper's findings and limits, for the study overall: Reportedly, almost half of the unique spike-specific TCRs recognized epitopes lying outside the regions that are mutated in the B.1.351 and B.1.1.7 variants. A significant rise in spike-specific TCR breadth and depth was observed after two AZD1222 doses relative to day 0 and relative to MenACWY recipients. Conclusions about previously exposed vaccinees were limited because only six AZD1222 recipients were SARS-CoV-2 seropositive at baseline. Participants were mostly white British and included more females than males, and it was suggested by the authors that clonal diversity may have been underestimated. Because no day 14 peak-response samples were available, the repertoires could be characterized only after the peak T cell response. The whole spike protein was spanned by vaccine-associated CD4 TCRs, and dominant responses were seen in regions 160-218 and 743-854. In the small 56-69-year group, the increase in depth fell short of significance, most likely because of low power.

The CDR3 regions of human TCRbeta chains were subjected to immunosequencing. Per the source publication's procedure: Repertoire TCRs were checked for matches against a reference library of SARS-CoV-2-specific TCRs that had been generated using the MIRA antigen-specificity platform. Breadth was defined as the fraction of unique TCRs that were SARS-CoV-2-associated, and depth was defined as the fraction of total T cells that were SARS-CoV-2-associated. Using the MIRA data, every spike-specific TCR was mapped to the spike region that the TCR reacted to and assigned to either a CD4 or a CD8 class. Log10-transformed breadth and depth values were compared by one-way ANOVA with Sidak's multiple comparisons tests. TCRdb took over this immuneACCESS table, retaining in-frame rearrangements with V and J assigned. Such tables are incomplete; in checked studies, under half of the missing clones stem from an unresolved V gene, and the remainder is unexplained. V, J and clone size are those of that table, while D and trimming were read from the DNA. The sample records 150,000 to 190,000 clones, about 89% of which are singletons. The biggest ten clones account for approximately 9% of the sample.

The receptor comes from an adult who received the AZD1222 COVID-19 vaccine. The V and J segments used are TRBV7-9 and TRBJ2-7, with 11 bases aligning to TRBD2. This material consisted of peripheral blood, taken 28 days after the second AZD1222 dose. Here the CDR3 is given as CASSRLAGPLLNEQYF. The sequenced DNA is TGTGCCAGCAGCCGACTAGCGGGACCTCTCCTCAACGAGCAGTACTTC.